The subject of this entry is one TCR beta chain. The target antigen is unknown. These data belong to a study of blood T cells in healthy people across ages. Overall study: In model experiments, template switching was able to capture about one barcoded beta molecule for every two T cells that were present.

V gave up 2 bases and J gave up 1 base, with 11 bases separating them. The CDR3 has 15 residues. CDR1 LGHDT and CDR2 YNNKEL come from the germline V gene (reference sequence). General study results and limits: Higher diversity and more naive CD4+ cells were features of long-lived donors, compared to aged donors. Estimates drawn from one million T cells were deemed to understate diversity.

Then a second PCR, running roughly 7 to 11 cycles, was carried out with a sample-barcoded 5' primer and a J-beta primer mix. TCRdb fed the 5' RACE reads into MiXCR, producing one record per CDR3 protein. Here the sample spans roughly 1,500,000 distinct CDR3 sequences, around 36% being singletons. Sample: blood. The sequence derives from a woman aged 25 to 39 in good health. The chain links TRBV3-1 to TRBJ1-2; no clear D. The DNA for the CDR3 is TGTGCCAGCAGCCAACACGGGCAGATTAACTATGGCTACACCTTC. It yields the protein CASSQHGQINYGYTF.